The rows below give T cell receptor beta chains drawn from one sample of a study of shared clonotypes between healthy human individuals. Here immunoSEQ multiplex PCR was the method, and the copy in TCRdb shows in-frame clones only, minus some. The sample holds around 750,000 clones, under 80% seen once. Sequenced sample: memory CD4+ T cells sorted from blood. The receptor set was obtained from a woman aged 30 to 39 in good health. CDR3s include the opening cysteine and the closing phenylalanine or tryptophan. The D gene is left open where the match is weak. Expanded clones are given a class, and other clones once, few, many or no size at all.

j_call,d_call,clone_size,v_call,cdr3_nt,cdr3_aa
TRBJ2-7,TRBD2,.,TRBV27,TGTGCCAGCAGTCCCAGACTAGCGGCCTCCTACGAGCAGTACTTC,CASSPRLAASYEQYF
TRBJ2-7,TRBD1,.,TRBV28,TGTGCCAGCAGACCCGGGACAGGGGCCGACGAGCAGTACTTC,CASRPGTGADEQYF
TRBJ2-3,TRBD2,.,TRBV7-9,TGTGCCAGCAGCGGCCGGACTAGAGCCGATACGCAGTATTTT,CASSGRTRADTQYF
TRBJ2-7,.,.,TRBV28,TGTGCCAGCAGTCCCCGGGCCGTCATACGGGAGCAGTACTTC,CASSPRAVIREQYF
TRBJ2-1,.,.,TRBV4-1,TGCGCCAGCAGCCAAGCGGCGGGATCCTACAATGAGCAGTTCTTC,CASSQAAGSYNEQFF
TRBJ1-6,.,.,TRBV5-1,TGCGCCAGCAGCCCCGCTTCCCAGGGGCGCGGGTCACCCCTCCACTTT,CASSPASQGRGSPLHF
TRBJ2-1,TRBD1,.,TRBV28,TGTGCCAGCAGCTCCGGCGAGGGGACAGGGAACGATGAGCAGTTCTTC,CASSSGEGTGNDEQFF
TRBJ2-7,.,.,TRBV9,TGTGCCAGCAGCGTAGCTTGGGGGACATACGAGCAGTACTTC,CASSVAWGTYEQYF
TRBJ2-5,.,.,TRBV2,TGTGCCAGCAGTGATATTCGTCCTGACGGAGAGACCCAGTACTTC,CASSDIRPDGETQYF
TRBJ2-5,TRBD1,.,TRBV2,TGTGCCAGCAGTCCCCGAGGACAGGGAGAGACCCAGTACTTC,CASSPRGQGETQYF
TRBJ1-1,.,few,TRBV27,TGTGCCAGCAGTTTATCGTGGGGTGTCACTGAAGCTTTCTTT,CASSLSWGVTEAFF
TRBJ1-2,.,once,TRBV6-1,TGTGCCAGCAGTGAAAATAAGAGAGTTGGCTACACCTTC,CASSENKRVGYTF
TRBJ2-1,.,many,TRBV4-2,TGTGCCAGCAGCCAAGAACTAGGCAGGGAATCCGAGCAGTTCTTC,CASSQELGRESEQFF
TRBJ2-2,TRBD1,once,TRBV7-3,TGTGCCAGCAGCCCCACGACAGGGGGCGGGGAGCTGTTTTTT,CASSPTTGGGELFF
TRBJ1-1,.,.,TRBV11-2,TGTGCCAGCAGCTTGAACTTCGGGGCTATGAACACTGAAGCTTTCTTT,CASSLNFGAMNTEAFF
TRBJ1-1,.,.,TRBV30,TGTGCCTGGAGTGAAAGGCAGCCCACTGAAGCTTTCTTT,CAWSERQPTEAFF
TRBJ1-4,.,.,TRBV7-2,TGTGCCAGCAGCTTACGACAGGCCAAAGGGGAAAAACTGTTTTTT,CASSLRQAKGEKLFF
TRBJ2-1,TRBD2,.,TRBV28,TGTGCCAGCAGTTTAGAGGGACTAGCGGACAATGAGCAGTTCTTC,CASSLEGLADNEQFF
TRBJ1-1,TRBD1,once,TRBV9,TGTGCCAGCAGCAGACTCGGACAGGCTATTGAAGCTTTCTTT,CASSRLGQAIEAFF
TRBJ2-2,TRBD2,.,TRBV11-2,TGTGCCAGCAGTTCTAGCGGGAGTTTAAATGCCGGGGAGCTGTTTTTT,CASSSSGSLNAGELFF
TRBJ2-6,.,.,TRBV5-1,TGCGCCAGCAGCTTTACGGGGCCCTCTGGGGCCAACGTCCTGACTTTC,CASSFTGPSGANVLTF
TRBJ2-7,TRBD2,.,TRBV15,TGTGCCACCAGCAGAGATTCCGGGACTAGCGGAGCGGCATCCTACGAGCAGTACTTC,CATSRDSGTSGAASYEQYF
TRBJ2-7,TRBD1,.,TRBV15,TGTGCCACCAGCCCAAGGACAGGGCTCCACGAGCAGTACTTC,CATSPRTGLHEQYF
TRBJ2-1,TRBD1,once,TRBV5-1,TGCGCCAGCAGCTTGGGGGGACAGGGTTACAATGAGCAGTTCTTC,CASSLGGQGYNEQFF
TRBJ2-7,.,.,TRBV29-1,TGCAGCGTTATGTACGCGGCGACAGGCGGGTACGAGCAGTACTTC,CSVMYAATGGYEQYF
TRBJ2-3,TRBD2,.,TRBV2,TGTGCCAGCAGTCCGCGACTAGCGGGAGTGAGAGATACGCAGTATTTT,CASSPRLAGVRDTQYF
TRBJ2-1,TRBD2,.,TRBV29-1,TGCAGCGTTACTAGCGGGAGAGGTGGTGAGCAGTTCTTC,CSVTSGRGGEQFF
TRBJ1-5,.,.,TRBV7-2,TGTGCCAGCGGCTTAGTTGGCGGGAGCAATCAGCCCCAGCATTTT,CASGLVGGSNQPQHF
TRBJ2-5,.,once,TRBV18,TGTGCCAGCTCACCACTCCGCCAAGAGACCCAGTACTTC,CASSPLRQETQYF
TRBJ2-1,TRBD2,.,TRBV5-8,TGTGCCAGCAGCCCCTCTCCTAGCGGGAGGGTAGGCGAGCAGTTCTTC,CASSPSPSGRVGEQFF
TRBJ2-7,TRBD1,.,TRBV2,TGTGCCAGCAGCTCCGGGACAGGGGCTGACGAGCAGTACTTC,CASSSGTGADEQYF
TRBJ2-3,.,.,TRBV21-1,TGTGCCAGCAGCAAAGTCCGTCCAGATACGCAGTATTTT,CASSKVRPDTQYF
TRBJ1-5,.,.,TRBV27,TGTGCCAGCAGTACCCGGGGCCTGGGCAATCAGCCCCAGCATTTT,CASSTRGLGNQPQHF
TRBJ2-7,.,.,TRBV28,TGTGCCAGCAGTTTATCCGGAGAGCAGTACTTC,CASSLSGEQYF
TRBJ2-7,TRBD1,many,TRBV6-6,TGTGCCAGCAGTTACTCGGGACAGGGGGTTCGGGCGTACTTC,CASSYSGQGVRAYF
TRBJ1-1,.,.,TRBV29-1,TGCAGCGTTGAAGAGGGAGACAGAGAAGCTTTCTTT,CSVEEGDREAFF
TRBJ1-5,TRBD1,.,TRBV28,TGTGCCAGCAGTTTTATGACAGGGGACAGTGGCAATCAGCCCCAGCATTTT,CASSFMTGDSGNQPQHF
TRBJ2-6,TRBD1,few,TRBV29-1,TGCAGCGTTGGACAGGGCGGTGGGGCCAACGTCCTGACTTTC,CSVGQGGGANVLTF